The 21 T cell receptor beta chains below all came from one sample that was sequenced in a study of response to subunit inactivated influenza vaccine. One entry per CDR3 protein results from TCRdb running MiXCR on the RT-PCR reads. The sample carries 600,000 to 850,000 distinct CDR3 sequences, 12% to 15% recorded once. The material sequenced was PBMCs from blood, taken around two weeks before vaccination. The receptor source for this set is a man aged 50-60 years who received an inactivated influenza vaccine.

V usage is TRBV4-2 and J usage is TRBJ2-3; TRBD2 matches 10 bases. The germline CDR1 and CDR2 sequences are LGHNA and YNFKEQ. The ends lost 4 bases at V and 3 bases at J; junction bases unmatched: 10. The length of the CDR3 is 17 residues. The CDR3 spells CASSRSGPGLATDTQYF. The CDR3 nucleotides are TGTGCCAGCAGCCGTAGTGGACCGGGACTAGCGACAGATACGCAGTATTTT.

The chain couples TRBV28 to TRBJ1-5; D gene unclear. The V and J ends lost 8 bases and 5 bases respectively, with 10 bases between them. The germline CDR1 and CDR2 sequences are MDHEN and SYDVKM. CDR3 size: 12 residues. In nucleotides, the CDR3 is TGTGCCAGCCGCGTATTGGATCAGCCCCAGCATTTT. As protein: CASRVLDQPQHF.

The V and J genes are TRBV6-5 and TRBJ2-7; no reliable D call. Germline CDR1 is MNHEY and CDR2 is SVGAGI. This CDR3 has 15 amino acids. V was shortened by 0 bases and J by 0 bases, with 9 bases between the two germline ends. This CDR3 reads CASSYSEPISYEQYF. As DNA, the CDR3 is TGTGCCAGCAGTTACTCTGAACCGATCTCCTACGAGCAGTACTTC.

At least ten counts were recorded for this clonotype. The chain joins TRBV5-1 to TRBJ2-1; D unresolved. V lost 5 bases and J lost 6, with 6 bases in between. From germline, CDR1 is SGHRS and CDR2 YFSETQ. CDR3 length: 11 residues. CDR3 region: CASRGSNEQFF. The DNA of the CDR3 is TGCGCCAGCAGGGGATCCAATGAGCAGTTCTTC.

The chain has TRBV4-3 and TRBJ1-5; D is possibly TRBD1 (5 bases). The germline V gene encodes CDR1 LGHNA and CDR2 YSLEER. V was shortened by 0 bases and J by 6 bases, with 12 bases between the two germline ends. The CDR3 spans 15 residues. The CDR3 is CASSQDGLGTQPQHF. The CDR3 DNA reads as TGCGCCAGCAGCCAAGATGGGCTAGGGACTCAGCCCCAGCATTTT.

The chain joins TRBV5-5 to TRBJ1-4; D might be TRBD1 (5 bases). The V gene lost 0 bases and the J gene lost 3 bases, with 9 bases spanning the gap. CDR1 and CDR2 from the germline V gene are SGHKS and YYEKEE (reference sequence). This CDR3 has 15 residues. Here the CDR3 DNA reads TGTGCCAGCAGCTTGGTGGGGGAACCTAATGAAAAACTGTTTTTT. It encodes CASSLVGEPNEKLFF.

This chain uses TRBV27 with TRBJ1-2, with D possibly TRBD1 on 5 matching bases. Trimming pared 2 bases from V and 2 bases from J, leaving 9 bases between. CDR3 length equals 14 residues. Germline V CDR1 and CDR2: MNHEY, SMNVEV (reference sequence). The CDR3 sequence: CASSLQGRNYGYTF. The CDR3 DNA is TGTGCCAGCAGTTTACAGGGAAGGAACTATGGCTACACCTTC.

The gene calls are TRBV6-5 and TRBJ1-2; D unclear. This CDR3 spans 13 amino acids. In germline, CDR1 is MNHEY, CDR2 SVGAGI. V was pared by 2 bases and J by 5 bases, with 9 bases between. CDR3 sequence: CASSYGITYGYTF. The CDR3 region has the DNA TGTGCCAGCAGTTACGGGATTACTTATGGCTACACCTTC.

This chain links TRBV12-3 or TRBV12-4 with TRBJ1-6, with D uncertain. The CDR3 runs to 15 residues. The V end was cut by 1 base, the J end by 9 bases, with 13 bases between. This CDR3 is CASSLGSGLFSPLHF. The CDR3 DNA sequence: TGTGCCAGCAGTTTAGGTTCGGGTCTATTTTCACCCCTCCACTTT.

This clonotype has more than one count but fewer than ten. The DNA of the CDR3 is TGCAGTGCTAGCCCCACCCTGGACAGGGGTCTCTACGAGCAGTACTTC. Translated: CSASPTLDRGLYEQYF. V is TRBV20-1 and J is TRBJ2-7, with 9 nucleotides matching TRBD1. This CDR3 contains 16 residues. Germline CDR1 reads DFQATT; CDR2 reads SNEGSKA (reference sequence). V gave up 3 bases and J gave up 3 bases; unmatched junction bases: 12.

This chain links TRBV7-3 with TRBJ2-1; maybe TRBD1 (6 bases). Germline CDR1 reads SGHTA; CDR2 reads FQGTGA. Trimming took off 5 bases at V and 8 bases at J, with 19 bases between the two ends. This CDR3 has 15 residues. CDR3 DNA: TGTGCCAGCAGCCTCACAGGGTCAAAGAGCGATGAGCAGTTCTTC. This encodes CASSLTGSKSDEQFF.

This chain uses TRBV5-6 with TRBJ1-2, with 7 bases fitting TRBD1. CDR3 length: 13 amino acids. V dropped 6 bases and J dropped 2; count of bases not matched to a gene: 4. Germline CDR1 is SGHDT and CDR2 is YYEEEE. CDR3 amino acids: CASIKQGNYGYTF. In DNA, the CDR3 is TGTGCCAGCATCAAACAGGGGAACTATGGCTACACCTTC.

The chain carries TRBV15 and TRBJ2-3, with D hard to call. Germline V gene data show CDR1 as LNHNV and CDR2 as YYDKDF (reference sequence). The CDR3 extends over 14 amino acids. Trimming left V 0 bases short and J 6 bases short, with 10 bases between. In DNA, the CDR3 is TGTGCCACCAGCAGAGAGACTCGGCTGGATACGCAGTATTTT. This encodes CATSRETRLDTQYF.

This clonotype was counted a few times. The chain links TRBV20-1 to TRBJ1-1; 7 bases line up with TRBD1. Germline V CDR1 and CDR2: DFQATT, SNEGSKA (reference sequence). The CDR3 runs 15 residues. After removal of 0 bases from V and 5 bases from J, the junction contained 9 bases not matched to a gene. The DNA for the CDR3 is TGCAGTGCTAGAGAGTACTACAGGGGAGAGACTGAAGCTTTCTTT. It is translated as CSAREYYRGETEAFF.

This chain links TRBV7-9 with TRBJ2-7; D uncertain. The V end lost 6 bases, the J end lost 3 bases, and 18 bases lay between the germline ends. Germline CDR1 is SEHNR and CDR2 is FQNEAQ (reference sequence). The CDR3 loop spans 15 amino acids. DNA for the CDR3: TGTGCCAGCAGTAAAGAAGGTGGCACCTTCTACGAGCAGTACTTC. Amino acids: CASSKEGGTFYEQYF.

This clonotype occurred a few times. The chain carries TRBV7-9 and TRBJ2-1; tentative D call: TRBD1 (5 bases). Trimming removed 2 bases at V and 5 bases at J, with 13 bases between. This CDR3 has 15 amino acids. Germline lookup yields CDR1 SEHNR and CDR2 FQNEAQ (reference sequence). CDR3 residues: CASSLKGSSHNEQFF. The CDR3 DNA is TGTGCCAGCAGCTTAAAGGGGTCATCTCACAATGAGCAGTTCTTC.

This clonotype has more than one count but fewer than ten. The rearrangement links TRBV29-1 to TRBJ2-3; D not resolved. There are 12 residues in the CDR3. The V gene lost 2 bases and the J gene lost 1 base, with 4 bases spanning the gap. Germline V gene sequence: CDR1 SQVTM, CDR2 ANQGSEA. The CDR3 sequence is CSVEPGTDTQYF. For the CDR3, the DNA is TGCAGCGTTGAACCCGGCACAGATACGCAGTATTTT.

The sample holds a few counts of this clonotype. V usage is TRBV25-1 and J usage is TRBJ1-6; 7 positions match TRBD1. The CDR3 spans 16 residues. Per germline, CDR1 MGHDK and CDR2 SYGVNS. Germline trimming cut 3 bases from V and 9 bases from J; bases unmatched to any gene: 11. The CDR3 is CASSDSRQGLGSPLHF. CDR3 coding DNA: TGTGCCAGCAGTGATAGCAGACAGGGACTTGGTTCACCCCTCCACTTT.

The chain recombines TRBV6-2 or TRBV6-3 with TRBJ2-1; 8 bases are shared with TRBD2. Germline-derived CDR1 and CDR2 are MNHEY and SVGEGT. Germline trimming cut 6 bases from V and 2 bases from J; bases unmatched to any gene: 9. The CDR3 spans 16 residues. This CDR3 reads CASSLGGAGAYNEQFF. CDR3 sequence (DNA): TGTGCCAGCAGCCTCGGGGGGGCGGGAGCCTACAATGAGCAGTTCTTC.

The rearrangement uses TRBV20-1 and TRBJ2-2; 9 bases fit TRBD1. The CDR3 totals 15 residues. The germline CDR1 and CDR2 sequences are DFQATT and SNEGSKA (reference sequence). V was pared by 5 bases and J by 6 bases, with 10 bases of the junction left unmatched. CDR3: CSAPWTGAWSGELFF. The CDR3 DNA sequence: TGCAGTGCTCCATGGACAGGGGCCTGGTCCGGGGAGCTGTTTTTT.

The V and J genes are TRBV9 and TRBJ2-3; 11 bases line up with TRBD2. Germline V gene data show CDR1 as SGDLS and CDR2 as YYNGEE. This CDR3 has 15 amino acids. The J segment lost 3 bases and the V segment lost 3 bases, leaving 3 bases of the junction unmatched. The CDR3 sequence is CASSATSGETDTQYF. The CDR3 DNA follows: TGTGCCAGCAGCGCGACTAGCGGGGAAACAGATACGCAGTATTTT. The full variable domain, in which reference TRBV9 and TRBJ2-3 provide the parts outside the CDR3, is DSGVTQTPKHLITATGQRVTLRCSPRSGDLSVYWYQQSLDQGLQFLIQYYNGEERAKGNILERFSAQQFPDLHSELNLSSLELGDSALYFCASSATSGETDTQYFGPGTRLTVL.